This T cell receptor (beta chain) was sequenced during a study of vaccination effects on CD4 cells after COVID-19. The germline CDR1 and CDR2 sequences are SGHRS and YFSETQ. V shed 5 bases and J shed 4 bases, with 9 bases lying between them. The CDR3 contains 12 residues. TCRdb's copy holds only in-frame clones and misses some; the assay was immunoSEQ multiplex PCR. Of fewer than 40,000 clones in the sample, 72% are singletons; the top ten hold under 35%. Peptide-pool stimulation followed by sequencing identified expanded antigen-specific CD4+ clonotypes in the ViraFEST assay. Culture lasted around eleven days before CD4+ T cell isolation. The person had a PCR-confirmed SARS-CoV-2 infection during March to December 2020. With regard to this clone: What it recognizes is unknown.

V is TRBV5-1 and J is TRBJ2-5; D is possibly TRBD2 (6 bases). This TCR came from a human donor who had a prior SARS-CoV-2 infection. The specimen was CD4+ T cells from PBMCs cultured with a peptide pool, collected before COVID-19 vaccination. CDR3 bases: TGCGCCAGCAGGCGGGAAGGAGAGACCCAGTACTTC. Amino acids: CASRREGETQYF. Complete variable domain (other parts from reference TRBV5-1 and TRBJ2-5): KAGVTQTPRYLIKTRGQQVTLSCSPISGHRSVSWYQQTPGQGLQFLFEYFSETQRNKGNFPGRFSGRQFSNSRSEMNVSTLELGDSALYLCASRREGETQYFGPGTRLLVL.